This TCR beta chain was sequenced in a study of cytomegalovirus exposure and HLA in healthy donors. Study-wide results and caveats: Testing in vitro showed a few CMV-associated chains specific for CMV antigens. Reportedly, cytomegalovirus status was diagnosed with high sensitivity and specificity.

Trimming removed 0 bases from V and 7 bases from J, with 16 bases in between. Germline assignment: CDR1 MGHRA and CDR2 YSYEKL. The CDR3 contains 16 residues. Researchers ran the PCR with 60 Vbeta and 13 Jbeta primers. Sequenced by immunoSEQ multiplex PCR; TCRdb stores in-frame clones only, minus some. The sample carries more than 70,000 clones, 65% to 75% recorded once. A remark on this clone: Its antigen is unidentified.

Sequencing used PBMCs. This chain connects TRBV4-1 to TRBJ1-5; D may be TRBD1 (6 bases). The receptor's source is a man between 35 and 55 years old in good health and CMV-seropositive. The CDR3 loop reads CASSQEGTGFNQPQHF. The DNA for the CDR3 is TGCGCCAGCAGCCAAGAGGGAACAGGGTTTAACCAGCCCCAGCATTTT.